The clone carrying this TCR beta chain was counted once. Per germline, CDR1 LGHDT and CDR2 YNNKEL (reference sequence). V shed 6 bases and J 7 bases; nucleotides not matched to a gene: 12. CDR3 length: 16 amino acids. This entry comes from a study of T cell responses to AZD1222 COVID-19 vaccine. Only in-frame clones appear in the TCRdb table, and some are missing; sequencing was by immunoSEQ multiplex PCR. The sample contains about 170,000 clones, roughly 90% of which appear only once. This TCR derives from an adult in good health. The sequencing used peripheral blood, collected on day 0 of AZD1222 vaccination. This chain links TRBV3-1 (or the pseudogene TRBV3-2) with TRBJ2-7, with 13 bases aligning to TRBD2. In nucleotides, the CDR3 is TGTGCCAGCAGTCATACTGGACTAGCGGGAGTAGGGGAGCAGTACTTC. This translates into CASSHTGLAGVGEQYF.